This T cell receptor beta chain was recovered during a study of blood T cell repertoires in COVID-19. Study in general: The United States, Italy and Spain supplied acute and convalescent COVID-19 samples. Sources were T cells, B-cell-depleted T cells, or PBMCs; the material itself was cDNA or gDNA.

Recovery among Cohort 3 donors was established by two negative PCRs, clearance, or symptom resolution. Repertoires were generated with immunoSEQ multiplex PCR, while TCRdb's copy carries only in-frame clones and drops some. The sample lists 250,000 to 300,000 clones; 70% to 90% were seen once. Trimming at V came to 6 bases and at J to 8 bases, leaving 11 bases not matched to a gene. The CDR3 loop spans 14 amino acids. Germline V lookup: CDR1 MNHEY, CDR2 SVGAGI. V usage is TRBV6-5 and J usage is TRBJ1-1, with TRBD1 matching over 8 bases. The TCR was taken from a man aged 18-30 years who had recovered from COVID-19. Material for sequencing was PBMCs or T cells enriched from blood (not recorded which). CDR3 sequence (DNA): TGTGCCAGCAGACACCCCGAGGACAGGGAAGAAGCTTTCTTT. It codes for CASRHPEDREEAFF.